This passage covers 12 T cell receptor beta chains from one sample sequenced in a study of memory CD4+ T cells and cytomegalovirus serostatus. TCRdb keeps only in-frame clones here, not all; method: immunoSEQ multiplex PCR. This sample has some 58,000 clones, with roughly three quarters found just once. The sort gate was single viable CD3+CD4+CD8-CD45RO+ cells for memory CD4+ T cells. The sample consisted of memory CD4+ T cells from blood. These receptors were obtained from an adult in good health and CMV-seronegative.

This chain links TRBV2 with TRBJ1-2; D gene unclear. Trimming cost V 6 bases and J 4 bases, with 9 bases left between them. The CDR3 is 12 residues long. From germline, CDR1 is SNHLY and CDR2 FYNNEI. The CDR3 region is CASRPGPYGYTF. In DNA, the CDR3 is TGTGCCAGCAGGCCCGGACCCTATGGCTACACCTTC.

The genes are TRBV28 and TRBJ1-2, with TRBD1 as a possible D gene (5 bases). Trimming stripped 7 bases from V and 7 bases from J, with 16 bases between. This CDR3 is 13 amino acids long. Germline V gene sequence: CDR1 MDHEN, CDR2 SYDVKM. The CDR3 is CASTPTERSGYTF. The CDR3 nucleotides read TGTGCCAGCACTCCGACAGAAAGGAGTGGCTACACCTTC.

The V and J genes are TRBV7-9 and TRBJ2-7; tentatively, D is TRBD2 (5 bases). V was clipped by 5 bases and J by 3 bases, with 11 bases between them. The V gene's germline CDR1 is SEHNR and CDR2 FQNEAQ (reference sequence). This CDR3 is built from 13 residues. The CDR3 protein is CASSPGLGYEQYF. As DNA, the CDR3 is TGTGCCAGCAGCCCAGGACTGGGCTACGAGCAGTACTTC.

The rearrangement joins TRBV10-1 to TRBJ2-7, with D unclear. The germline V gene encodes CDR1 WNHNN and CDR2 SYGVQD (reference sequence). This CDR3 comprises 13 residues. Trimming took off 6 bases at V and 7 bases at J, with 16 bases between the two ends. The CDR3 reads CASRQNWAREQYF. The DNA for the CDR3 is TGCGCCAGCAGGCAAAATTGGGCCCGGGAGCAGTACTTC.

This chain joins TRBV5-1 and TRBJ1-1; D not certain. The germline V gene encodes CDR1 SGHRS and CDR2 YFSETQ. V was trimmed by 0 bases and J by 0 bases, leaving 6 bases between them. The CDR3 is made up of 14 amino acids. This CDR3 is CASSLGTLNTEAFF. DNA of the CDR3: TGCGCCAGCAGCTTGGGGACCCTGAACACTGAAGCTTTCTTT.

This rearrangement joins TRBV19 to TRBJ2-1; TRBD1 might be the D (6 bases). Germline CDR1 LNHDA, CDR2 SQIVND (reference sequence). CDR3 length equals 17 residues. V dropped 5 bases and J dropped 5 bases, with 22 bases sitting between them. CDR3 in DNA: TGTGCCAGTAGTCCCCCCGAAAGGGGGACGGACAACAATGAGCAGTTCTTC. Its protein is CASSPPERGTDNNEQFF.

The J gene is TRBJ2-7, the V gene TRBV7-3, with D perhaps matching TRBD1 (5 bases). CDR1 SGHTA and CDR2 FQGTGA come from the germline V gene. Trimming pared 6 bases from V and 0 bases from J, leaving 12 bases between. The CDR3 is 14 residues long. The CDR3 spells CASRSDSNSYEQYF. In nucleotides, the CDR3 is TGTGCCAGCAGGTCCGACAGTAACTCCTACGAGCAGTACTTC.

This clone appeared once. The rearrangement uses TRBV7-3 and TRBJ2-1, with D possibly matching TRBD1 (6 bases). Trimming shortened V by 5 bases and J by 7 bases, and 12 bases separated the two germline ends. This CDR3 region has 13 residues. The germline V gene encodes CDR1 SGHTA and CDR2 FQGTGA. CDR3 sequence (DNA): TGTGCCAGCAGCACAGGGTATGGGAATGAGCAGTTCTTC. It codes for CASSTGYGNEQFF.

The chain recombines TRBV28 with TRBJ1-2; 7 bases agree with TRBD1. J gave up 2 bases and V 6 bases, and 3 bases lay outside the gene matches. The CDR3 consists of 13 residues. The germline V gene encodes CDR1 MDHEN and CDR2 SYDVKM. The chain's CDR3 is CASRPDRNYGYTF. In DNA form, the CDR3 reads TGTGCCAGCAGACCGGACAGGAACTATGGCTACACCTTC.

The rearrangement uses TRBV7-9 and TRBJ2-2; D is uncertain. This CDR3 contains 16 residues. The ends were cut back, 0 bases at V and 4 bases at J, with 12 bases in the middle. CDR1 is SEHNR and CDR2 is FQNEAQ in the germline V gene (reference sequence). CDR3 region: CASSLAPRTVTGELFF. In nucleotides, the CDR3 is TGTGCCAGCAGCTTAGCGCCCCGGACCGTCACCGGGGAGCTGTTTTTT.

This clone was observed a few times. The chain combines TRBV15 with TRBJ2-3; D is uncertain. The CDR3 spans 13 residues. The germline V gene encodes CDR1 LNHNV and CDR2 YYDKDF (reference sequence). Trimming shortened V by 7 bases and J by 2 bases, and 10 bases separated the two germline ends. The CDR3 DNA reads as TGTGCCACCACCGAAGGTCCCACAGATACGCAGTATTTT. As protein: CATTEGPTDTQYF.

V is TRBV5-5 and J is TRBJ1-1; unclear D gene. Germline V gives CDR1 SGHKS, CDR2 YYEKEE (reference sequence). The CDR3 is made up of 14 amino acids. The ends were cut back, 5 bases at V and 5 bases at J, with 16 bases in the middle. The CDR3 sequence: CASSERWSWTEAFF. CDR3 DNA: TGTGCCAGCAGTGAGAGGTGGAGCTGGACTGAAGCTTTCTTT.